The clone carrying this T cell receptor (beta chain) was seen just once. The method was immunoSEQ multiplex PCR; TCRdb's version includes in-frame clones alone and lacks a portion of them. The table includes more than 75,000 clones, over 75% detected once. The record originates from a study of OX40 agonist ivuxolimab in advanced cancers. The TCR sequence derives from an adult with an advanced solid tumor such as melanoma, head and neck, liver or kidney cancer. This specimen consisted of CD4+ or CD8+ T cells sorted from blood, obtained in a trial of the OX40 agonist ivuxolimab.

CDR3 in amino acids: CASSLEDRRTDTQYF. The CDR3 region has the DNA TGTGCCAGCAGCTTAGAGGACAGAAGAACAGATACGCAGTATTTT. The chain is built from TRBV7-2 and TRBJ2-3; weak D call: TRBD1 (6 bases). V shed 1 base and J shed 3 bases, with 11 bases lying between them. Germline V gene lookup returns CDR1 SGHTA and CDR2 FQGNSA. The CDR3 covers 15 residues.